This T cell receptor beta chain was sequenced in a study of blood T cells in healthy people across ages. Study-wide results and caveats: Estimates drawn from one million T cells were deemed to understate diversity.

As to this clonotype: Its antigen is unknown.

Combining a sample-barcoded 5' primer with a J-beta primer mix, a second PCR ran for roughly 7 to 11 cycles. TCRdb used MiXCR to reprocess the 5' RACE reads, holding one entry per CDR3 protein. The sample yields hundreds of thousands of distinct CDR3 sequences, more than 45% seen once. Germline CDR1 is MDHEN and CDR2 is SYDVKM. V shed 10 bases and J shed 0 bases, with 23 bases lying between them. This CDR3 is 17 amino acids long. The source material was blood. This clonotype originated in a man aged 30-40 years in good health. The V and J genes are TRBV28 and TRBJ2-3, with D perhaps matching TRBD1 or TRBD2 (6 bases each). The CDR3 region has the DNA TGTGCCACCTCGGCGGGACACCAAAAACCGAGCACAGATACGCAGTATTTT. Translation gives CATSAGHQKPSTDTQYF.